The 22 T cell receptor beta chains below were found in one sample sequenced in a study of a mutant IDH1 vaccine in newly diagnosed glioma (dated by TCRdb to about 2021). The library was made by the immunoSEQ multiplex PCR assay. Sourced from immuneACCESS, this table was stored by TCRdb with only in-frame sequences that have V and J called. A share of the clones is absent; for the studies checked, an unresolved V gene accounts for under half, and the remainder has no known explanation. The sample records 30,000 or so clones, approximately 82% of which are singletons. Around 6.8% of the sample is in the top ten clones. What the time point label conveys for this sample: week 35, safety follow-up. Each vaccine dose was 300 ug of a 20-mer mutant IDH1 peptide in Montanide, given subcutaneously with topical imiquimod. Their target antigens are unknown. The specimen was PBMCs, collected from a glioma patient whose treatment included an IDH1 peptide vaccine. Receptors were obtained from a woman between 18 and 29 years old with glioma.

The chain joins TRBV7-2 to TRBJ1-2; TRBD1 might be the D (5 bases). CDR1 is SGHTA and CDR2 is FQGNSA in the germline V gene. Trimming took 1 base from V and 4 from J, leaving 7 bases between them. The CDR3 length is 13 residues. The CDR3 loop reads CASSLGTLYGYTF. The CDR3 nucleotides read TGTGCCAGCAGCTTAGGGACACTCTATGGCTACACCTTC.

The CDR3, as DNA: TGCGCCAGCAGCTTTTCAATGTTGAGGGGCGAAGCGGGAGGGCCAGATACGCAGTATTTT. It yields the protein CASSFSMLRGEAGGPDTQYF. The V gene is TRBV5-1, the J gene TRBJ2-3; TRBD2 agrees at 10 bases. Trimming at V came to 2 bases and at J to 4 bases, leaving 19 bases not matched to a gene. Germline assignment: CDR1 SGHRS and CDR2 YFSETQ. The CDR3 has 20 amino acids.

This sequence joins TRBV7-2 and TRBJ2-1, with 12 nucleotides matching TRBD1. With 5 bases clipped from V and 6 bases from J, the junction kept 11 bases outside the gene matches. The germline gives CDR1 SGHTA, CDR2 FQGNSA. This CDR3 is 17 amino acids long. The CDR3 DNA reads as TGTGCCAGCAGCATCCAGGGACAGGGGGCGCTTAGCAATGAGCAGTTCTTC. This encodes CASSIQGQGALSNEQFF. The complete variable domain, with remaining parts taken from reference TRBV7-2 and TRBJ2-1, reads GAGVSQSPSNKVTEKGKDVELRCDPISGHTALYWYRQSLGQGLEFLIYFQGNSAPDKSGLPSDRFSAERTGGSVSTLTIQRTQQEDSAVYLCASSIQGQGALSNEQFFGPGTRLTVL.

V and J are TRBV4-3 and TRBJ1-2; TRBD1 is a possible D gene (6 bases). The CDR3 has 14 amino acids. V was pared by 1 base and J by 8 bases, with 14 bases between. CDR1 LGHNA and CDR2 YSLEER come from the germline V gene. The CDR3 spells CASSQGVGGDGYTF. The CDR3 bases are TGCGCCAGCAGCCAAGGCGTGGGGGGCGACGGCTACACCTTC.

The chain combines TRBV4-2 with TRBJ2-1; D unclear. CDR1 is LGHNA, CDR2 YNFKEQ, per germline. There are 15 residues in the CDR3. V was clipped by 4 bases and J by 2 bases, with 12 bases between them. For the CDR3, the DNA is TGTGCCAGCAGCCCGCATTTTACTGCCTACAATGAGCAGTTCTTC. As protein: CASSPHFTAYNEQFF.

The chain has TRBV19 and TRBJ2-1, with 8 bases matching TRBD2. The V gene's germline CDR1 is LNHDA and CDR2 SQIVND (reference sequence). V lost 5 bases and J lost 9; bases outside the gene matches: 6. This CDR3 is 13 amino acids long. CDR3 sequence: CASSPSLAGEQFF. The CDR3 DNA sequence: TGTGCCAGTAGTCCCTCGCTAGCGGGTGAGCAGTTCTTC.

The chain's CDR3 is CASSQRAGTGLYEQYF. As DNA, the CDR3 is TGCGCCAGCAGTCAACGTGCCGGGACAGGGTTATACGAGCAGTACTTC. The chain has TRBV23-1 and TRBJ2-7; 9 bases agree with TRBD1. TRBV23-1 is an open reading frame whose function is uncertain. Trimming cost V 2 bases and J 4 bases; bases outside gene matches: 9. This CDR3 has 16 residues.

V usage is TRBV18 and J usage is TRBJ2-7; possibly TRBD1 for D (5 bases). The CDR3 covers 14 residues. Trimming cost V 0 bases and J 3 bases, with 9 bases left between them. Germline CDR1 and CDR2: KGHSH and LQKENI. CDR3 amino acids: CASSPPPGIYEQYF. The CDR3, as DNA: TGTGCCAGCTCACCACCCCCAGGGATCTACGAGCAGTACTTC.

The gene calls are TRBV7-2 and TRBJ2-1; 9 nucleotides align to TRBD2. There are 16 residues in the CDR3. The trim removed 5 bases at V and 7 bases at J, leaving 12 bases unmatched. The germline V gene encodes CDR1 SGHTA and CDR2 FQGNSA. As DNA, the CDR3 is TGTGCCAGCAGCCGCACCTTGCGGGGGGGCAGTAATGAGCAGTTCTTC. It translates to CASSRTLRGGSNEQFF.

This chain joins TRBV6-5 and TRBJ1-2; TRBD1 matches at 11 bases. Germline CDR1 is MNHEY and CDR2 is SVGAGI. After removal of 7 bases from V and 8 bases from J, the junction contained 6 bases not matched to a gene. The CDR3 extends over 13 amino acids. CDR3 sequence (DNA): TGTGCCAGCAACCGGGACAGGGGGATCGGCTACACCTTC. Encoded protein: CASNRDRGIGYTF.

The chain carries TRBV4-3 and TRBJ2-1; TRBD2 matches at 11 bases. The CDR3 length is 16 residues. CDR1 and CDR2 (germline): LGHNA, YSLEER. The V segment lost 5 bases and the J segment 4 bases; nucleotides outside the gene matches: 7. As DNA, the CDR3 is TGCGCCAGCAGCTACGCAGGGACTAGCGGTTACAATGAGCAGTTCTTC. It encodes CASSYAGTSGYNEQFF.

In DNA, the CDR3 is TGTGCCAGCAGCGTAGGGGTCCACTCTGGGGCCAACGTCCTGACTTTC. It translates to CASSVGVHSGANVLTF. The V call is TRBV9, the J call TRBJ2-6; D not resolved. Germline CDR1 is SGDLS and CDR2 is YYNGEE. V was pared by 0 bases and J by 0 bases, with 7 bases between. The CDR3 has 16 residues.

In nucleotides, the CDR3 is TGTGCCAGCAGTCTAACGGAGTCTAGCAATCAGCCCCAGCATTTT. This codes for CASSLTESSNQPQHF. The V and J genes are TRBV6-6 and TRBJ1-5, with unresolved D. Germline values: CDR1 MNHNY, CDR2 SVGAGI (reference sequence). The CDR3 extends over 15 amino acids. The ends were cut back, 5 bases at V and 0 bases at J, with 11 bases in the middle.

J is TRBJ2-1 and V is TRBV18; the D gene could be TRBD1 or TRBD2 (5 bases each). V gave up 3 bases and J gave up 7 bases, with 16 bases separating them. There are 15 residues in the CDR3. Germline V gene sequence: CDR1 KGHSH, CDR2 LQKENI. The CDR3 protein is CASSPQGVIENEQFF. The CDR3 DNA reads TGTGCCAGCTCACCCCAGGGAGTAATCGAGAATGAGCAGTTCTTC. Full variable domain (remainder filled in from reference TRBV18 and TRBJ2-1): NAGVMQNPRHLVRRRGQEARLRCSPMKGHSHVYWYRQLPEEGLKFMVYLQKENIIDESGMPKERFSAEFPKEGPSILRIQQVVRGDSAAYFCASSPQGVIENEQFFGPGTRLTVL.

In its sample, this clone was seen a few times. This chain connects TRBV5-5 to TRBJ1-5; 10 bases map to TRBD1. The CDR3 has 16 residues. Germline CDR1 is SGHKS and CDR2 is YYEKEE (reference sequence). The V segment lost 4 bases and the J segment 5 bases; nucleotides outside the gene matches: 9. CDR3 loop: CASSVGQGSGYQPQHF. The CDR3 nucleotides read TGTGCCAGCAGCGTGGGACAGGGGTCGGGGTATCAGCCCCAGCATTTT. The full variable domain, rest sourced from reference TRBV5-5 and TRBJ1-5, is DAGVTQSPTHLIKTRGQQVTLRCSPISGHKSVSWYQQVLGQGPQFIFQYYEKEERGRGNFPDRFSARQFPNYSSELNVNALLLGDSALYLCASSVGQGSGYQPQHFGDGTRLSIL.

The gene calls are TRBV19 and TRBJ2-5; 7 nucleotides match TRBD2. The CDR3 has 16 residues. Germline V gene data show CDR1 as LNHDA and CDR2 as SQIVND (reference sequence). Unmatched junction bases numbered 10, after V lost 6 bases and J lost 0 bases. The DNA for the CDR3 is TGTGCCAGTAGGCCCGAGGGGCGGGGGTACCAAGAGACCCAGTACTTC. Its translation: CASRPEGRGYQETQYF.

V is TRBV5-6 and J is TRBJ2-3; D gene unclear. From germline, CDR1 is SGHDT and CDR2 YYEEEE. This CDR3 region has 13 residues. V dropped 5 bases and J dropped 5 bases, with 12 bases sitting between them. As DNA, the CDR3 is TGTGCCAGCAGATCCTACGCCGTAGATACGCAGTATTTT. Amino acid sequence: CASRSYAVDTQYF.

J is TRBJ2-1 and V is TRBV7-3; perhaps TRBD2 as D (5 bases). Germline loops: CDR1 SGHTA, CDR2 FQGTGA. This CDR3 contains 15 residues. V was shortened by 5 bases and J by 0 bases, with 11 bases between the two germline ends. Written as DNA, the CDR3 is TGTGCCAGCAGCGCTAGCCATAGCTCCTACAATGAGCAGTTCTTC. Protein: CASSASHSSYNEQFF.

A single count supports this clone. J is TRBJ1-2 and V is TRBV5-5; tentative D call: TRBD1 (5 bases). Deletions cut 4 bases from V and 6 bases from J, with 13 bases between. CDR1 is SGHKS, CDR2 YYEKEE, per germline (reference sequence). The CDR3 covers 13 residues. The DNA of the CDR3 is TGTGCCAGCAGCCCCCTCGGGGGAGATGGCTACACCTTC. It is translated as CASSPLGGDGYTF.

In its sample, this clone was seen once. The chain carries TRBV18 and TRBJ1-5; weak D call: TRBD1 (6 bases). There are 15 residues in the CDR3. Looked up from germline, CDR1 is KGHSH and CDR2 is LQKENI. V shed 5 bases and J shed 6 bases, with 17 bases lying between them. Here the CDR3 DNA reads TGTGCCAGCTCAACCGGGACACCCGCCAGTCAGCCCCAGCATTTT. It specifies CASSTGTPASQPQHF.

The J gene is TRBJ1-2, the V gene TRBV7-9, with a weak D call TRBD1 (6 bases). The CDR3 is 13 amino acids. Trimming took off 5 bases at V and 6 bases at J, with 13 bases between the two ends. Germline lookup yields CDR1 SEHNR and CDR2 FQNEAQ (reference sequence). The CDR3 DNA reads as TGTGCCAGCAGCCCAACAGGGTTGGATGGCTACACCTTC. Residues: CASSPTGLDGYTF.

This clone was counted once. The V gene is TRBV4-1, the J gene TRBJ2-2; 7 bases fit TRBD1. The germline V gene encodes CDR1 MGHRA and CDR2 YSYEKL. With V trimmed by 2 bases and J by 0 bases, 6 bases remained unmatched. The length of the CDR3 is 17 residues. The CDR3 coding sequence is TGCGCCAGCAGCCAAAAGGAGACAGGGACGAACACCGGGGAGCTGTTTTTT. Protein: CASSQKETGTNTGELFF.